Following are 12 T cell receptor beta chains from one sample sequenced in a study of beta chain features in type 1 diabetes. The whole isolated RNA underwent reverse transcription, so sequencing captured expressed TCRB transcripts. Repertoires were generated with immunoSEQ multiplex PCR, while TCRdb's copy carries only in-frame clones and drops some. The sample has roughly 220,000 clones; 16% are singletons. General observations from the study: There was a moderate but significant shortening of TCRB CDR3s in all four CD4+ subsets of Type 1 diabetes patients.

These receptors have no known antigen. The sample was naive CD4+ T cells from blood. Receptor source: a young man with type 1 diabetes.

The CDR3 DNA is TGCAGCGTCGCCGGGACAGGGCCATCGGATACGCAGTATTTT. This codes for CSVAGTGPSDTQYF. The chain employs TRBV29-1 and TRBJ2-3; 9 bases line up with TRBD1. Per the germline V gene, CDR1 is SQVTM and CDR2 is ANQGSEA. The J segment lost 6 bases and the V segment lost 6 bases, leaving 10 bases of the junction unmatched. This CDR3 comprises 14 residues.

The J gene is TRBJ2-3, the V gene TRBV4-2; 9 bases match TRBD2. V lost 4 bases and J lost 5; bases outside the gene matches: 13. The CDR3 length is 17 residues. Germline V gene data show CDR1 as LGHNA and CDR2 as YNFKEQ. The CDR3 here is CASSRSYAGGPKDTQYF. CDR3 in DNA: TGTGCCAGCAGCCGGTCATATGCGGGAGGGCCTAAAGATACGCAGTATTTT.

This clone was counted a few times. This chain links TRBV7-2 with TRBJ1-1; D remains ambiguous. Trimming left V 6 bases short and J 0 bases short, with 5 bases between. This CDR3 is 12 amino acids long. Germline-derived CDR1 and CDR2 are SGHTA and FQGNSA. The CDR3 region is CASRQMNTEAFF. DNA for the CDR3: TGTGCCAGCAGGCAAATGAACACTGAAGCTTTCTTT.

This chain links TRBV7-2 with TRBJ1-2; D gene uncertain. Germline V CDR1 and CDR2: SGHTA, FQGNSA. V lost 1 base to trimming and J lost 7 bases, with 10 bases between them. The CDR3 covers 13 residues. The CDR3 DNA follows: TGTGCCAGCAGCTTAGAGGGCGGGAGTGGCTACACCTTC. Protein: CASSLEGGSGYTF.

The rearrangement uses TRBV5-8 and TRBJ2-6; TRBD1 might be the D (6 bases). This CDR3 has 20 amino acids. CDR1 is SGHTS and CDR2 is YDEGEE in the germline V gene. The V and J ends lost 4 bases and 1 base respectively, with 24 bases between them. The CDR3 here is CASSIRGHKVFPSGANVLTF. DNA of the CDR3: TGTGCCAGCAGCATAAGGGGACATAAAGTTTTCCCTTCTGGGGCCAACGTCCTGACTTTC.

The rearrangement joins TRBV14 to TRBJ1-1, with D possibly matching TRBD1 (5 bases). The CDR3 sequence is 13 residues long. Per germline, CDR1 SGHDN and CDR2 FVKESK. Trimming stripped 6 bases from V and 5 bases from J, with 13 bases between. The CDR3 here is CASRSGLTTEAFF. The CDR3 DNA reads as TGTGCCAGCAGATCAGGGTTAACGACTGAAGCTTTCTTT. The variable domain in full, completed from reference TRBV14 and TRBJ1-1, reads EAGVTQFPSHSVIEKGQTVTLRCDPISGHDNLYWYRRVMGKEIKFLLHFVKESKQDESGMPNNRFLAERTGGTYSTLKVQPAELEDSGVYFCASRSGLTTEAFFGQGTRLTVV.

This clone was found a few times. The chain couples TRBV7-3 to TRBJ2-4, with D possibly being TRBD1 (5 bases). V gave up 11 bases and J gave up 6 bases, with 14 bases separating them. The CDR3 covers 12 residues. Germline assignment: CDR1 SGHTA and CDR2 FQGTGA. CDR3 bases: TGTGCCGCAAATGATCAGGGAAACATTCAGTACTTC. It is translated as CAANDQGNIQYF.

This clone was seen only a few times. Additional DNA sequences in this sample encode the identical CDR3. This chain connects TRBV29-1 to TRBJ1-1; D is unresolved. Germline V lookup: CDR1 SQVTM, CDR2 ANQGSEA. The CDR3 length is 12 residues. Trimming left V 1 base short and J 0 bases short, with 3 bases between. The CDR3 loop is CSVEGVNTEAFF. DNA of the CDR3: TGCAGCGTTGAAGGAGTGAACACTGAAGCTTTCTTT.

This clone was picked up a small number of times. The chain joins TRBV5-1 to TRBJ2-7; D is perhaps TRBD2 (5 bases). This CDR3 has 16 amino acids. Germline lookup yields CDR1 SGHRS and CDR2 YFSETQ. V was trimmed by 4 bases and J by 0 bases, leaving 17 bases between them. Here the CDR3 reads CASSRDGSGSSYEQYF. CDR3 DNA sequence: TGCGCCAGCAGCCGGGATGGCAGTGGTAGCTCCTACGAGCAGTACTTC.

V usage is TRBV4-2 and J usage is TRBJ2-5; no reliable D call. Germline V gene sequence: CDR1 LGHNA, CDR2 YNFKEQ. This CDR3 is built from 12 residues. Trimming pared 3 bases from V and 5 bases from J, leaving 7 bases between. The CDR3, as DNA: TGTGCCAGCAGCCAGGAGAGGGAGACCCAGTACTTC. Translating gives CASSQERETQYF.

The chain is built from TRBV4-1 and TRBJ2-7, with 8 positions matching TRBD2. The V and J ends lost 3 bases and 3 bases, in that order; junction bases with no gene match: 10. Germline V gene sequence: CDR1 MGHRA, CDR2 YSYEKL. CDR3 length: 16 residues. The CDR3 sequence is CASSHNEAGADYEQYF. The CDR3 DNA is TGCGCCAGCAGCCACAACGAAGCGGGAGCAGACTACGAGCAGTACTTC.

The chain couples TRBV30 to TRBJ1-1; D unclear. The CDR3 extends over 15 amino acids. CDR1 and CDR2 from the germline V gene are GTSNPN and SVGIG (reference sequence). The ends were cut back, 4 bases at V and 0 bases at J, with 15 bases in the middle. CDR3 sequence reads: CAWISRAAMNTEAFF. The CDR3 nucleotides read TGTGCCTGGATATCTAGGGCAGCAATGAACACTGAAGCTTTCTTT.